Following are 17 T cell receptor beta chains from one sample sequenced in a study of blood T cell repertoires in COVID-19. TCRdb's copy holds only in-frame clones and misses some; the assay was immunoSEQ multiplex PCR. Here the sample spans 150,000 to 250,000 clones, about nine tenths being singletons. Sequenced material: PBMCs or T cells enriched from blood (not recorded which). The receptor set was obtained from a woman in her thirties who had recovered from COVID-19.

The J gene is TRBJ1-3, the V gene TRBV6-1; 7 bases line up with TRBD1. CDR1 is MNHNS, CDR2 SASEGT, per germline. Trimming took 1 base from V and 3 from J; bases not matched to a gene: 0. The CDR3 is 14 amino acids. The CDR3 here is CASSEGTGGNTIYF. Here the CDR3 DNA reads TGTGCCAGCAGTGAAGGGACAGGTGGAAACACCATATATTTT.

This chain uses TRBV7-9 with TRBJ1-6; 9 nucleotides line up with TRBD1. There are 15 residues in the CDR3. J gave up 6 bases and V 5 bases, and 5 bases lay outside the gene matches. The germline V gene has CDR1 SEHNR and CDR2 FQNEAQ (reference sequence). This CDR3 is CASSPGTGINSPLHF. In nucleotides, the CDR3 is TGTGCCAGCAGCCCTGGGACAGGGATTAATTCACCCCTCCACTTT.

This chain links TRBV11-2 with TRBJ2-7; TRBD2 is a possible D gene (5 bases). Germline V CDR1 and CDR2: SGHAT, FQNNGV. The V and J ends lost 1 base and 2 bases respectively, with 6 bases between them. There are 13 residues in the CDR3. The CDR3 spells CASSLAEAYEQYF. CDR3 nucleotides: TGTGCCAGCAGCTTAGCGGAGGCCTACGAGCAGTACTTC.

The chain carries TRBV6-2 or TRBV6-3 and TRBJ2-4, with D maybe TRBD2 (6 bases). V lost 2 bases, J lost 10 bases, and 12 bases lay in between. The V gene's germline CDR1 is MNHEY and CDR2 SVGEGT. This CDR3 has 13 amino acids. The CDR3 region has the DNA TGTGCCAGCAGTTACGGGGGGACCCCGATTCAGTACTTC. Translating it yields CASSYGGTPIQYF.

CDR3 DNA: TGCAGCACCACAGCAAACAGGGGGCATGGGACTGAAGCTTTCTTT. This codes for CSTTANRGHGTEAFF. The V and J genes are TRBV29-1 and TRBJ1-1; the match to TRBD1 covers 9 bases. Germline V gene data show CDR1 as SQVTM and CDR2 as ANQGSEA. The CDR3 length is 15 residues. V shed 8 bases, J shed 5 bases, and the junction held 15 bases outside the gene matches.

The CDR3 reads CASSTQGKGEKLFF. CDR3 nucleotide sequence: TGTGCCAGCAGTACACAGGGGAAAGGTGAAAAACTGTTTTTT. V gene TRBV6-5 combines with J gene TRBJ1-4; 7 bases are shared with TRBD1. Germline values: CDR1 MNHEY, CDR2 SVGAGI. V lost 5 bases, J lost 7 bases, and 7 bases stayed unmatched. The CDR3 length is 14 residues.

The V and J genes are TRBV5-1 and TRBJ2-5; 12 bases line up with TRBD2. The germline gives CDR1 SGHRS, CDR2 YFSETQ. V was clipped by 5 bases and J by 2 bases; unmatched bases: 10. The CDR3 runs to 17 residues. The CDR3 DNA follows: TGCGCCAGCAGGCAACTAGCGGGGGGTTTGGGGCAAGAGACCCAGTACTTC. Its protein is CASRQLAGGLGQETQYF.

The chain employs TRBV5-4 and TRBJ2-7; TRBD2 agrees at 9 bases. Unmatched junction bases numbered 6, after V lost 3 bases and J lost 2 bases. Germline V gene sequence: CDR1 SGHNT, CDR2 YYREEE (reference sequence). The length of the CDR3 is 15 residues. DNA of the CDR3: TGTGCCAGCAGCTCTAAGCGGGAGGAGACCTACGAGCAGTACTTC. This codes for CASSSKREETYEQYF.

V and J are TRBV5-1 and TRBJ2-1, with D perhaps TRBD2 (5 bases). Germline assignment: CDR1 SGHRS and CDR2 YFSETQ. V was shortened by 5 bases and J by 4 bases, with 16 bases between the two germline ends. The CDR3 sequence is 15 residues long. DNA of the CDR3: TGCGCCAGCAGTCGTGAGACTACTTCATACAATGAGCAGTTCTTC. It translates to CASSRETTSYNEQFF.

The V and J genes are TRBV7-2 and TRBJ2-3; TRBD1 matches at 9 bases. CDR3 length equals 17 residues. CDR1 is SGHTA, CDR2 FQGNSA, per germline. V trimming: 1 base; J trimming: 1 base; junction bases outside the gene matches: 6. CDR3 sequence: CASSLGGTGSGTDTQYF. CDR3 sequence (DNA): TGTGCCAGCAGCTTAGGTGGGACAGGGTCCGGCACAGATACGCAGTATTTT.

This rearrangement joins TRBV19 to TRBJ1-4; TRBD1 aligns across 10 bases. Germline loops: CDR1 LNHDA, CDR2 SQIVND (reference sequence). The V gene end was trimmed by 6 bases and the J gene end by 7 bases; junction bases not matched to a gene: 8. This CDR3 region has 15 residues. CDR3 protein: CASSGGDRGREKLFF. CDR3 coding DNA: TGTGCCAGTAGCGGCGGCGACAGGGGGCGTGAAAAACTGTTTTTT.

The J gene is TRBJ1-1, the V gene TRBV6-5; no clear D gene. CDR3 length: 15 residues. Germline V CDR1 and CDR2: MNHEY, SVGAGI. The V and J ends lost 0 bases and 0 bases respectively, with 8 bases between them. CDR3 coding DNA: TGTGCCAGCAGTTACTCCAGGTGGGTGAACACTGAAGCTTTCTTT. Its protein is CASSYSRWVNTEAFF.

The chain links TRBV12-3 or TRBV12-4 to TRBJ2-4; perhaps TRBD2 as D (5 bases). Trimming pared 6 bases from V and 7 bases from J, leaving 13 bases between. This CDR3 comprises 13 residues. CDR3 sequence reads: CASSYGSGNIQYF. CDR3 DNA sequence: TGTGCCAGCAGCTATGGGTCGGGGAACATTCAGTACTTC.

This chain uses TRBV6-5 with TRBJ1-3, with D uncertain. V lost 0 bases to trimming and J lost 4 bases, with 4 bases between them. This CDR3 has 13 amino acids. CDR1 is MNHEY and CDR2 is SVGAGI in the germline V gene. In nucleotides, the CDR3 is TGTGCCAGCAGTTACTCGCGGGGAAACACCATATATTTT. Protein sequence: CASSYSRGNTIYF.

The CDR3 region has the DNA TGCAGCGCCCCGGCTAGCGGGGGGATTTACAATGAGCAGTTCTTC. This gives the protein CSAPASGGIYNEQFF. The rearrangement uses TRBV29-1 and TRBJ2-1; 11 bases map to TRBD2. There are 15 residues in the CDR3. CDR1 and CDR2 from the germline V gene are SQVTM and ANQGSEA. J was trimmed by 4 bases and V by 7 bases; bases with no gene match: 9.

V and J are TRBV7-2 and TRBJ2-2; tentatively, D is TRBD2 (5 bases). The length of the CDR3 is 14 residues. Germline-derived CDR1 and CDR2 are SGHTA and FQGNSA. The V and J ends lost 5 bases and 3 bases respectively, with 10 bases between them. This chain's CDR3 is CASSPAEYTGELFF. In DNA form, the CDR3 reads TGTGCCAGCAGCCCAGCGGAGTACACCGGGGAGCTGTTTTTT. The full variable domain, completed using reference TRBV7-2 and TRBJ2-2, is GAGVSQSPSNKVTEKGKDVELRCDPISGHTALYWYRQSLGQGLEFLIYFQGNSAPDKSGLPSDRFSAERTGGSVSTLTIQRTQQEDSAVYLCASSPAEYTGELFFGEGSRLTVL.

This clone appeared a single time. The chain uses TRBV29-1 and TRBJ1-2; D gene ambiguous. V lost 5 bases to trimming and J lost 2 bases, with 9 bases between them. CDR3 size: 12 residues. The germline V gene has CDR1 SQVTM and CDR2 ANQGSEA. The CDR3 coding sequence is TGCAGCGTTCGTGACACCAACTATGGCTACACCTTC. Protein product: CSVRDTNYGYTF. The full variable domain, completed using reference TRBV29-1 and TRBJ1-2, is SAVISQKPSRDICQRGTSLTIQCQVDSQVTMMFWYRQQPGQSLTLIATANQGSEATYESGFVIDKFPISRPNLTFSTLTVSNMSPEDSSIYLCSVRDTNYGYTFGSGTRLTVV.